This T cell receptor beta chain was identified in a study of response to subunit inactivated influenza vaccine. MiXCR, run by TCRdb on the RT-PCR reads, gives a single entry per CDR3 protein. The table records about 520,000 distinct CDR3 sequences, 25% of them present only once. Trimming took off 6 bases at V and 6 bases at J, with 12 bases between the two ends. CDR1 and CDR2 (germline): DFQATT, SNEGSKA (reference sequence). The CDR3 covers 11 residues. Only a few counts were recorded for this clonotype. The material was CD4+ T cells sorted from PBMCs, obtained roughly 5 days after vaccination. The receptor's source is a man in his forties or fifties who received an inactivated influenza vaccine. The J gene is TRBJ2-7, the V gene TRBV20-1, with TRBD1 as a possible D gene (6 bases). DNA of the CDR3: TGCAGTGCAGTGGGGACAATCGAGCAGTACTTC. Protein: CSAVGTIEQYF.